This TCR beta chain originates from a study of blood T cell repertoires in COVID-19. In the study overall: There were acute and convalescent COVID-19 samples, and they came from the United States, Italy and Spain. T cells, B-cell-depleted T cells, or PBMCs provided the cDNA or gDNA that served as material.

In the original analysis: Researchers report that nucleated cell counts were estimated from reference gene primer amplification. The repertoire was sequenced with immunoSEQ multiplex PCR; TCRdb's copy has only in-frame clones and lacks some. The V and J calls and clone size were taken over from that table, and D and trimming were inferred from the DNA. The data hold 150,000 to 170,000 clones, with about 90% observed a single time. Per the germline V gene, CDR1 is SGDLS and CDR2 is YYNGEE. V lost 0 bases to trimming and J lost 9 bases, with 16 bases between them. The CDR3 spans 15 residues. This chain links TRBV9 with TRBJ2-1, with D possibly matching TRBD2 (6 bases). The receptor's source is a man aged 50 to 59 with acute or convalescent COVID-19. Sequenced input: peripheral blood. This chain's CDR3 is CASSVAGATPAEQFF. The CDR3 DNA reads TGTGCCAGCAGCGTAGCGGGAGCCACCCCTGCTGAGCAGTTCTTC.